One sample yielded the 12 T cell receptor beta chains listed below, sequenced in a study of blood T cell repertoires in COVID-19 (TCRdb year 2020). Library method: the immunoSEQ multiplex PCR assay. The table comes from immuneACCESS by way of TCRdb, which keeps in-frame sequences with V and J called. Part of the clones is missing from these tables; in studies checked, under half for an unresolved V gene and the rest for unknown reasons. The sample yields under 250,000 clones; approximately 80% were counted once. The ten largest clones represent 5.1% of the sample. Sequenced: peripheral blood. Receptors were obtained from a woman in her sixties or seventies who had recovered from COVID-19.

The rearrangement links TRBV7-9 to TRBJ2-1; the D gene is possibly TRBD2 (6 bases). V was trimmed by 6 bases and J by 1 base, leaving 19 bases between them. The CDR3 has 17 residues. Germline assignment: CDR1 SEHNR and CDR2 FQNEAQ (reference sequence). CDR3 in DNA: TGTGCCAGCAGACCAAAGGTTGAGGGGACTTCCTACAATGAGCAGTTCTTC. It encodes CASRPKVEGTSYNEQFF.

The chain is built from TRBV6-5 and TRBJ2-1; D is unresolved. V lost 6 bases to trimming and J lost 5 bases, with 17 bases between them. Germline-derived CDR1 and CDR2 are MNHEY and SVGAGI. The length of the CDR3 is 15 residues. The CDR3 reads CASRTFAGANNEQFF. The CDR3 nucleotides are TGTGCCAGCAGAACTTTTGCTGGAGCGAACAATGAGCAGTTCTTC.

The chain recombines TRBV27 with TRBJ2-6; 8 bases map to TRBD1. The CDR3 has 17 residues. Trimming at V came to 9 bases and at J to 0 bases, leaving 10 bases not matched to a gene. CDR1 is MNHEY, CDR2 SMNVEV, per germline (reference sequence). CDR3 sequence: CARLSGTGRSGANVLTF. The CDR3 nucleotides read TGTGCCAGACTTTCCGGGACAGGACGCTCTGGGGCCAACGTCCTGACTTTC.

J is TRBJ1-6 and V is TRBV6-5; no definite D call. The germline V gene encodes CDR1 MNHEY and CDR2 SVGAGI. Trimming stripped 6 bases from V and 4 bases from J, with 10 bases between. CDR3 length equals 14 residues. The CDR3 DNA follows: TGTGCCAGCAGGCGACAAGATTATAATTCACCCCTCCACTTT. Its protein product is CASRRQDYNSPLHF.

The rearrangement joins TRBV7-8 to TRBJ1-1; possibly TRBD1 for D (5 bases). This CDR3 is 15 amino acids long. CDR1 and CDR2 (germline): SGHVS, FQNEAQ. The germline V and J ends were trimmed by 1 base and 0 bases, with 9 bases remaining between them. The CDR3 spells CASSLVGGLNTEAFF. DNA of the CDR3: TGTGCCAGCAGCTTAGTGGGGGGATTGAACACTGAAGCTTTCTTT.

V and J are TRBV19 and TRBJ1-6, with D maybe TRBD1 (6 bases). This CDR3 has 13 amino acids. V lost 0 bases to trimming and J lost 10 bases, with 7 bases between them. Looked up from germline, CDR1 is LNHDA and CDR2 is SQIVND (reference sequence). The CDR3 DNA reads as TGTGCCAGTAGTATAGACAGGGGATCACCCCTCCACTTT. It specifies CASSIDRGSPLHF.

The J gene is TRBJ2-4, the V gene TRBV7-8; the D gene is possibly TRBD1 (5 bases). Trimming took 3 bases from V and 3 from J, leaving 18 bases between them. The CDR3 is 17 residues long. Germline values: CDR1 SGHVS, CDR2 FQNEAQ. The CDR3, as DNA: TGTGCCAGCAGCTTGTTACTACAGGTTGGAGACAAAAACATTCAGTACTTC. It codes for CASSLLLQVGDKNIQYF.

This chain uses TRBV5-1 with TRBJ2-1, with 8 bases aligning to TRBD2. J was trimmed by 2 bases and V by 4 bases; bases with no gene match: 14. There are 18 residues in the CDR3. The germline V gene encodes CDR1 SGHRS and CDR2 YFSETQ. As DNA, the CDR3 is TGCGCCAGCAGCCCCGGGGGTAGCGGGGTTCTAGCCTACAATGAGCAGTTCTTC. It specifies CASSPGGSGVLAYNEQFF.

This rearrangement joins TRBV6-1 to TRBJ2-3; D is possibly TRBD2 (5 bases). CDR3 length: 15 amino acids. CDR1 MNHNS and CDR2 SASEGT come from the germline V gene. Trimming removed 1 base from V and 3 bases from J, with 11 bases in between. CDR3 amino acids: CASSEGFGETDTQYF. The DNA of the CDR3 is TGTGCCAGCAGTGAAGGATTCGGGGAAACAGATACGCAGTATTTT.

The chain is built from TRBV7-8 and TRBJ2-5, with a weak D call TRBD2 (6 bases). In germline, CDR1 is SGHVS, CDR2 FQNEAQ. The CDR3 sequence is 14 residues long. V lost 2 bases and J lost 9, with 16 bases in between. The CDR3 loop reads CASSLSGDWGAQYF. CDR3 sequence (DNA): TGTGCCAGCAGCTTATCGGGGGATTGGGGGGCCCAGTACTTC. The full variable domain, with the rest looked up from reference TRBV7-8 and TRBJ2-5, is GAGVSQSPRYKVAKRGQDVALRCDPISGHVSLFWYQQALGQGPEFLTYFQNEAQLDKSGLPSDRFFAERPEGSVSTLKIQRTQQEDSAVYLCASSLSGDWGAQYFGPGTRLLVL.

This clone occurred once. The V gene is TRBV19, the J gene TRBJ1-4; perhaps TRBD1 as D (5 bases). Germline values: CDR1 LNHDA, CDR2 SQIVND (reference sequence). The length of the CDR3 is 14 residues. Trimming took 11 bases from V and 0 from J, leaving 13 bases between them. In nucleotides, the CDR3 is TGTGCCGCTGGAGGGGTTGCAACTAATGAAAAACTGTTTTTT. Translation gives CAAGGVATNEKLFF. Supplemented by reference TRBV19 and TRBJ1-4, the full variable domain reads DGGITQSPKYLFRKEGQNVTLSCEQNLNHDAMYWYRQDPGQGLRLIYYSQIVNDFQKGDIAEGYSVSREKKESFPLTVTSAQKNPTAFYLCAAGGVATNEKLFFGSGTQLSVL.

This clone was counted once. The DNA of the CDR3 is TGTGCCAGCAGCCAAGGGAGGACTAGCGGGGGGGCAGATACGCAGTATTTT. It translates to CASSQGRTSGGADTQYF. V usage is TRBV3-1 (or the pseudogene TRBV3-2) and J usage is TRBJ2-3; 15 bases are shared with TRBD2. Germline assignment: CDR1 LGHDT and CDR2 YNNKEL (reference sequence). The V and J ends lost 1 base and 4 bases, in that order; junction bases with no gene match: 3. The CDR3 has 17 residues.